This T cell receptor beta chain was captured in a study of Graves' ophthalmopathy and Graves' hyperthyroidism. General observations from the study: The majority of expanded thyroid clonotypes above 0.001 frequency also occurred in blood.

A remark on this clonotype: Its antigen is as yet unknown.

For repertoire sequencing, the TCR beta CDR3 regions were amplified from RNA transcripts. An opening RT-PCR round employed HTBI primers and preceded a second-round multiplex PCR. TCRdb re-called the multiplex PCR reads through MiXCR, storing one row per CDR3 protein. The table includes around 660,000 distinct CDR3 sequences, 35% to 45% detected once. Source material: peripheral blood. This clonotype originated in an adult man with Graves' ophthalmopathy.

The CDR3 sequence is CASRTPRGGPYEQYF. DNA of the CDR3: TGTGCCAGCAGGACCCCTAGGGGGGGCCCCTACGAGCAGTACTTC. This chain uses TRBV10-3 with TRBJ2-7, with a possible D match to TRBD2 (7 bases). Germline-derived CDR1 and CDR2 are ENHRY and SYGVKD. V lost 10 bases and J 2 bases, leaving 21 bases between the germline ends. The CDR3 spans 15 residues.